Described below is a single T cell receptor beta chain sequence and its context. The target antigen is unknown. The junction does not match germline at one end; this may be a read error. Flow cytometry had shown expanded CD8+CD57+ cells in the patients chosen for sequencing. All patients had severe acquired aplastic anemia. When blood sampling took place, the patients had received no therapy. Genomic DNA served as template for TCR beta VDJ and CDR3 profiling. TCRdb re-called the reads through MiXCR, storing one row per CDR3 protein. The data hold a few hundred thousand distinct CDR3 sequences, with approximately 82% observed a single time. The entry originates in a study of CD8+CD57+ T cells in acquired aplastic anemia. Study-wide context: DNA from sorted CD4+ and CD8+ cells averaged approximately 3.5 ug. The study's findings and limits: Patients had twenty-nine CD8+ CDR3 sequences in common with controls (the shared set).

CDR3 length: 16 residues. Germline V gene lookup returns CDR1 SGHTA and CDR2 FQGNSA. The V and J genes are TRBV7-2 and TRBJ2-1; 7 nucleotides match TRBD2. Material: sorted CD4+, CD8+, or CD8+CD57+ T cells (not recorded which) from PBMCs. The source of this sequence is a human donor with aplastic anemia. The CDR3 region has the DNA TGTGCCAGCAGCTTACCAGGAAGCGGGGAGACCGATGATCAGCTCTTC. Amino acids: CASSLPGSGETDDQLF.